Following are 30 T cell receptor beta chains from one sample sequenced in a study of blood T cells in healthy people across ages. Next came a second PCR, run for roughly 7 to 12 cycles, which used a sample-barcoded 5' primer along with a J-beta primer mix. Using its own MiXCR run on the 5' RACE reads, TCRdb lists one record per CDR3 protein. The data contain over a million distinct CDR3 sequences, 45% of them seen just once; the ten biggest clones take up 18%. What was sequenced was blood. The receptors shown here come from a woman in her fifties or sixties in good health.

This clonotype was observed at least ten times. The CDR3, as DNA: TGCAGTGCCACCACCCTCGGACAGGGGGCGAGATTAGATACGCAGTATTTT. Translating it yields CSATTLGQGARLDTQYF. The chain links TRBV20-1 to TRBJ2-3; TRBD1 agrees at 11 bases. Trimming removed 6 bases from V and 5 bases from J; junction bases left unmatched: 16. Germline CDR1 and CDR2: DFQATT and SNEGSKA (reference sequence). The CDR3 has 17 residues.

The V call is TRBV15, the J call TRBJ2-1; 14 nucleotides line up with TRBD2. The end of the DNA is better explained by TRBJ2-7, so the J call may be wrong. Germline CDR1 reads LNHNV; CDR2 reads YYDKDF (reference sequence). The CDR3 is 17 amino acids. CDR3 coding DNA: TGTGCCACCAGCAGCGGGACTAGCGGGAGTATCTACAATGAGCAGTACTTC. Residues: CATSSGTSGSIYNEQYF.

The rearrangement links TRBV7-2 to TRBJ2-5, with 8 bases aligning to TRBD2. Germline V gives CDR1 SGHTA, CDR2 FQGNSA. The CDR3 length is 16 residues. J gave up 0 bases and V 5 bases, and 8 bases lay outside the gene matches. The CDR3 nucleotides read TGTGCCAGCAGCCAGGGGACTAGGAGATACCAAGAGACCCAGTACTTC. It specifies CASSQGTRRYQETQYF.

The chain employs TRBV7-2 and TRBJ2-7; the D gene is possibly TRBD2 (6 bases). Germline V gene data show CDR1 as SGHTA and CDR2 as FQGNSA. The V and J ends lost 1 base and 5 bases respectively, with 9 bases between them. There are 13 residues in the CDR3. CDR3 nucleotide sequence: TGTGCCAGCAGCTTAGTCGGAGGGCACGAGCAGTACTTC. It yields the protein CASSLVGGHEQYF.

Note on this clonotype: It may be a read error: a sequence one base away is much more abundant. CDR3 in amino acids: CASSRPQGNEQYF. In DNA form, the CDR3 reads TGCGCCAGCAGCCGGCCGCAGGGGAATGAGCAGTACTTC. The chain links TRBV4-1 to TRBJ2-5, with a weak D call TRBD1 (6 bases). CDR3 length: 13 amino acids. Deletions cut 4 bases from V and 11 bases from J, with 17 bases between. Germline assignment: CDR1 MGHRA and CDR2 YSYEKL.

The rearrangement joins TRBV12-3 or TRBV12-4 to TRBJ2-1, with D perhaps TRBD1 (6 bases). V was clipped by 4 bases and J by 5 bases, with 15 bases between them. The CDR3 consists of 15 residues. The CDR3 bases are TGTGCCAGCAGTTCCACAGGGTTGTACGACAATGAGCAGTTCTTC. It specifies CASSSTGLYDNEQFF.

This chain links TRBV7-8 with TRBJ2-1; D is possibly TRBD2 (6 bases). The CDR3 consists of 14 residues. The germline gives CDR1 SGHVS, CDR2 FQNEAQ. The V gene lost 7 bases and the J gene lost 2 bases, with 12 bases spanning the gap. Here the CDR3 reads CASTPGLPYNEQFF. The DNA for the CDR3 is TGTGCCAGCACACCGGGACTCCCCTACAATGAGCAGTTCTTC. The whole variable domain, filled in from reference TRBV7-8 and TRBJ2-1, reads GAGVSQSPRYKVAKRGQDVALRCDPISGHVSLFWYQQALGQGPEFLTYFQNEAQLDKSGLPSDRFFAERPEGSVSTLKIQRTQQEDSAVYLCASTPGLPYNEQFFGPGTRLTVL.

This clonotype turned up a few times. The V gene is TRBV27, the J gene TRBJ2-7; 10 bases match TRBD2. Germline lookup yields CDR1 MNHEY and CDR2 SMNVEV (reference sequence). V was clipped by 3 bases and J by 4 bases; unmatched bases: 15. The CDR3 length is 18 residues. The CDR3 bases are TGTGCCAGCAGTTTTTGCCTAGCGGGAGAGGGTATGAGATACGAGCAGTACTTC. Amino acids: CASSFCLAGEGMRYEQYF.

The rearrangement links TRBV3-1 to TRBJ2-1, with TRBD1 matching 7 bases. The V and J ends lost 4 bases and 7 bases, in that order; junction bases with no gene match: 10. Germline assignment: CDR1 LGHDT and CDR2 YNNKEL (reference sequence). This CDR3 is built from 15 residues. The CDR3: CASSPVDRLGNEQFF. In DNA form, the CDR3 reads TGTGCCAGCAGCCCCGTGGACAGGCTGGGGAATGAGCAGTTCTTC.

This clonotype was detected once. The chain employs TRBV2 and TRBJ2-1, with TRBD2 matching 9 bases. The V gene end was trimmed by 3 bases and the J gene end by 2 bases; junction bases not matched to a gene: 8. From germline, CDR1 is SNHLY and CDR2 FYNNEI. This CDR3 has 17 residues. The CDR3 region is CASSDGGLAAAYNEQFF. Written as DNA, the CDR3 is TGTGCCAGCAGTGACGGGGGACTAGCAGCCGCCTACAATGAGCAGTTCTTC.

The chain has TRBV20-1 and TRBJ1-5, with 8 bases identical to TRBD1. This CDR3 spans 17 amino acids. J gave up 2 bases and V 0 bases, and 9 bases lay outside the gene matches. Per germline, CDR1 DFQATT and CDR2 SNEGSKA (reference sequence). CDR3 nucleotides: TGCAGTGCTAGAGAGGACAGGGTGGGAAAAGGCAATCAGCCCCAGCATTTT. It encodes CSAREDRVGKGNQPQHF.

This chain links TRBV18 with TRBJ2-3; D gene ambiguous. The V end was cut by 3 bases, the J end by 5 bases, with 12 bases between. This CDR3 has 14 amino acids. Germline loops: CDR1 KGHSH, CDR2 LQKENI. DNA for the CDR3: TGTGCCAGCTCACCCTACGGGTCCCAAGATACGCAGTATTTT. This gives the protein CASSPYGSQDTQYF.

This chain links TRBV20-1 with TRBJ1-5; no clear D. The germline V gene encodes CDR1 DFQATT and CDR2 SNEGSKA (reference sequence). The CDR3 is 13 residues long. Trimming stripped 1 base from V and 7 bases from J, with 11 bases between. CDR3 protein: CSARAEVGQPQHF. CDR3 nucleotides: TGCAGTGCTAGAGCGGAGGTAGGCCAGCCCCAGCATTTT.

The chain carries TRBV18 and TRBJ2-3; 8 positions agree with TRBD2. Germline CDR1 is KGHSH and CDR2 is LQKENI. Trimming took 3 bases from V and 1 from J; bases not matched to a gene: 15. This CDR3 contains 19 residues. In nucleotides, the CDR3 is TGTGCCAGCTCACCTGCCGGACTAGCAGTTATCACTCGCACAGATACGCAGTATTTT. Its translation: CASSPAGLAVITRTDTQYF.

Only a few counts were recorded for this clonotype. The CDR3 DNA sequence: TGCGCCAGCAAGGCTAGCGGGCCCTACGAGCAGTACTTC. This translates into CASKASGPYEQYF. The chain links TRBV10-2 to TRBJ2-7; the match to TRBD2 covers 8 bases. The CDR3 is made up of 13 amino acids. The V gene's germline CDR1 is WSHSY and CDR2 SAAADI. V lost 7 bases and J lost 2; bases outside the gene matches: 4.

The V and J genes are TRBV6-2 or TRBV6-3 and TRBJ2-7; the D gene is possibly TRBD1 (5 bases). Germline CDR1 reads MNHEY; CDR2 reads SVGEGT. V was cut by 3 bases and J by 4 bases, with 10 bases left in between. CDR3 length: 13 amino acids. The CDR3 protein is CASSYTGGYEQYF. In nucleotides, the CDR3 is TGTGCCAGCAGTTATACAGGTGGTTACGAGCAGTACTTC.

This chain uses TRBV20-1 with TRBJ2-2; D gene unclear. The CDR3 spans 15 residues. Germline loops: CDR1 DFQATT, CDR2 SNEGSKA (reference sequence). V was cut by 2 bases and J by 0 bases, with 10 bases left in between. The CDR3, as DNA: TGCAGTGCTAGAATCGGCTTCGCGAACACCGGGGAGCTGTTTTTT. Translated, it gives CSARIGFANTGELFF.

The rearrangement links TRBV10-3 to TRBJ2-3; 9 nucleotides line up with TRBD2. Looked up from germline, CDR1 is ENHRY and CDR2 is SYGVKD. J lost 4 bases, V lost 4 bases, and 9 bases had no gene match. The CDR3 sequence is 16 residues long. CDR3: CAISGRIAGVPDTQYF. The CDR3 nucleotides read TGTGCCATCAGTGGTAGGATAGCGGGAGTCCCAGATACGCAGTATTTT.

The J gene is TRBJ1-5, the V gene TRBV11-2; 7 nucleotides align to TRBD1. The CDR3 length is 14 residues. The ends lost 8 bases at V and 0 bases at J; junction bases unmatched: 4. The V gene's germline CDR1 is SGHAT and CDR2 FQNNGV. The CDR3 nucleotides read TGTGCCAGCGCGACAGGGCATAGCAATCAGCCCCAGCATTTT. It codes for CASATGHSNQPQHF.

This clonotype was found many times. V is TRBV25-1 and J is TRBJ2-7; D ambiguous. The germline V and J ends were trimmed by 3 bases and 4 bases, with 7 bases remaining between them. CDR1 and CDR2 from the germline V gene are MGHDK and SYGVNS. This CDR3 has 12 amino acids. CDR3 in DNA: TGTGCCAGCAGTGACCTTGGTTACGAGCAGTACTTC. Protein product: CASSDLGYEQYF.

This chain links TRBV5-1 with TRBJ2-3, with D possibly TRBD2 on 5 matching bases. The V and J ends lost 0 bases and 2 bases respectively, with 10 bases between them. The CDR3 is 15 residues long. Germline V CDR1 and CDR2: SGHRS, YFSETQ. This CDR3 is CASSLASSSTDTQYF. The CDR3 nucleotides read TGCGCCAGCAGCTTGGCTAGCAGTTCCACAGATACGCAGTATTTT.

This clonotype was counted only a few times. J is TRBJ2-3 and V is TRBV6-5; D is perhaps TRBD2 (5 bases). There are 16 residues in the CDR3. Trimming stripped 2 bases from V and 2 bases from J, with 14 bases between. Looked up from germline, CDR1 is MNHEY and CDR2 is SVGAGI. CDR3: CASSYGGLSNTDTQYF. DNA of the CDR3: TGTGCCAGCAGTTACGGCGGACTCTCGAACACAGATACGCAGTATTTT.

A few counts support this clonotype. The gene calls are TRBV12-3 or TRBV12-4 and TRBJ1-5; 11 positions agree with TRBD1. J lost 9 bases, V lost 6 bases, and 10 bases had no gene match. The CDR3 totals 15 residues. The CDR3 loop reads CASSLGTGGNGPQHF. DNA for the CDR3: TGTGCCAGCAGCCTAGGGACAGGGGGAAATGGGCCCCAGCATTTT.

V is TRBV9 and J is TRBJ1-4; 7 bases are shared with TRBD1. The V gene's germline CDR1 is SGDLS and CDR2 YYNGEE. The CDR3 consists of 14 residues. The trim removed 3 bases at V and 8 bases at J, leaving 7 bases unmatched. This chain's CDR3 is CASSDPGGDEKLFF. For the CDR3, the DNA is TGTGCCAGCAGCGATCCAGGGGGTGACGAAAAACTGTTTTTT.

This clonotype was picked up a small number of times. The genes are TRBV29-1 and TRBJ2-5; 7 bases align to TRBD1. The CDR3 contains 12 residues. Germline CDR1 reads SQVTM; CDR2 reads ANQGSEA. The junction had 6 bases not matched to a gene; V was cut back by 5 bases and J by 6 bases. DNA for the CDR3: TGCAGCGTTAGCAGGGGGTCGAAGACCCAGTACTTC. Protein: CSVSRGSKTQYF.

The chain joins TRBV4-2 to TRBJ2-3, with 8 bases that match TRBD2. V gave up 4 bases and J gave up 5 bases; unmatched junction bases: 5. The CDR3 sequence is 14 residues long. The germline CDR1 and CDR2 sequences are LGHNA and YNFKEQ. CDR3 sequence (DNA): TGTGCCAGCAGCCCAGAGCGGGAGCAAGATACGCAGTATTTT. As protein: CASSPEREQDTQYF.

The J gene is TRBJ2-7, the V gene TRBV7-6; 11 nucleotides match TRBD1. Unmatched junction bases numbered 3, after V lost 0 bases and J lost 2 bases. In germline, CDR1 is SGHVS, CDR2 FNYEAQ. CDR3 length: 16 amino acids. CDR3 amino acids: CASSLAAGQGAYEQYF. CDR3 coding DNA: TGTGCCAGCAGCTTAGCAGCGGGACAGGGGGCCTACGAGCAGTACTTC.

The chain links TRBV23-1 to TRBJ2-2, with 8 bases identical to TRBD2. TRBV23-1 is marked as an open reading frame, function uncertain. The length of the CDR3 is 22 residues. V was clipped by 2 bases and J by 0 bases; unmatched bases: 20. CDR3 bases: TGCGCCAGCAGTCAACCTTATTTACGGCGGGAGGATTTAGGTGCGAACACCGGGGAGCTGTTTTTT. Encoded protein: CASSQPYLRREDLGANTGELFF.

A word on this clonotype: A much more abundant neighbour one base away suggests this may be a read error. The chain employs TRBV29-1 and TRBJ2-1, with D perhaps matching TRBD1 (6 bases). V dropped 5 bases and J dropped 10 bases, with 12 bases sitting between them. In germline, CDR1 is SQVTM, CDR2 ANQGSEA. The CDR3 consists of 11 residues. The CDR3 protein is CSVHTGFEQFF. DNA for the CDR3: TGCAGCGTTCATACAGGGTTCGAGCAGTTCTTC.

The chain links TRBV20-1 to TRBJ2-7; the match to TRBD1 covers 10 bases. The CDR3 has 15 residues. J was trimmed by 4 bases and V by 0 bases; bases with no gene match: 6. Germline CDR1 and CDR2: DFQATT and SNEGSKA (reference sequence). The CDR3 loop is CSARDDGDRGYEQYF. The CDR3 region has the DNA TGCAGTGCTAGAGATGATGGGGACAGGGGTTACGAGCAGTACTTC.